The 29 T cell receptor beta chains listed next were all sequenced from one sample in a study of cytomegalovirus exposure and HLA in healthy donors. 60 Vbeta and 13 Jbeta primers were used in PCR. The repertoire was sequenced with immunoSEQ multiplex PCR; TCRdb's copy has only in-frame clones and lacks some. The table has about 160,000 clones, around four fifths seen once. Sequences were obtained from PBMCs. The receptors derive from a woman in her fifties or sixties in good health and CMV-seronegative.

The chain is built from TRBV6-1 and TRBJ2-7; 12 bases map to TRBD1. V dropped 2 bases and J dropped 6; count of bases not matched to a gene: 5. The CDR3 sequence is 15 residues long. The germline CDR1 and CDR2 sequences are MNHNS and SASEGT. The CDR3 loop is CASSERGTGGSEQYF. For the CDR3, the DNA is TGTGCCAGCAGTGAAAGGGGGACAGGGGGCAGCGAGCAGTACTTC.

This clone was seen only a few times. The rearrangement links TRBV7-8 to TRBJ2-2, with D possibly matching TRBD2 (6 bases). Trimming cost V 5 bases and J 6 bases, with 19 bases left between them. This CDR3 comprises 16 residues. Per the germline V gene, CDR1 is SGHVS and CDR2 is FQNEAQ. The CDR3 spells CASSGGTPRKPGELFF. The CDR3 coding sequence is TGTGCCAGCAGCGGCGGGACGCCGCGAAAGCCCGGGGAGCTGTTTTTT.

The chain uses TRBV7-2 and TRBJ2-3; a possible D gene is TRBD1 (5 bases). The V and J ends lost 8 bases and 3 bases respectively, with 12 bases between them. The CDR3 consists of 13 residues. Germline V gene lookup returns CDR1 SGHTA and CDR2 FQGNSA. CDR3 in amino acids: CASLPRVTDTQYF. DNA of the CDR3: TGTGCCAGCCTACCCAGGGTTACAGATACGCAGTATTTT.

As regards this clone: The sample contains more than one DNA sequence encoding this CDR3. This chain joins TRBV5-1 and TRBJ2-7; D is ambiguous. Trimming shortened V by 0 bases and J by 4 bases, and 11 bases separated the two germline ends. Germline CDR1 and CDR2: SGHRS and YFSETQ. This CDR3 spans 14 amino acids. CDR3: CASSLVGGRYEQYF. The CDR3, as DNA: TGCGCCAGCAGCTTGGTCGGCGGTAGGTACGAGCAGTACTTC.

This clone was detected only a few times. This chain connects TRBV28 to TRBJ2-3; 7 nucleotides agree with TRBD1. Losses at the gene ends were 3 bases for V and 3 bases for J; bases not matched to a gene: 9. There are 16 residues in the CDR3. Looked up from germline, CDR1 is MDHEN and CDR2 is SYDVKM. CDR3 coding DNA: TGTGCCAGCAGTTTGGAGGCGCAGGGGGAGACAGATACGCAGTATTTT. Protein product: CASSLEAQGETDTQYF.

The chain is built from TRBV2 and TRBJ2-5; possibly TRBD2 for D (6 bases). V was pared by 6 bases and J by 5 bases, with 19 bases between. The CDR3 has 15 residues. Looked up from germline, CDR1 is SNHLY and CDR2 is FYNNEI. Here the CDR3 DNA reads TGTGCCAGCAGGAGGGGACTGGTGGGCTCGGAGACCCAGTACTTC. It encodes CASRRGLVGSETQYF.

The chain employs TRBV5-1 and TRBJ2-1; possibly TRBD2 for D (6 bases). The V gene's germline CDR1 is SGHRS and CDR2 YFSETQ. Trimming shortened V by 0 bases and J by 6 bases, and 13 bases separated the two germline ends. The CDR3 spans 15 residues. The CDR3 is CASSLELAKGNEQFF. The CDR3 region has the DNA TGCGCCAGCAGCTTGGAACTAGCAAAGGGCAATGAGCAGTTCTTC.

This chain uses TRBV19 with TRBJ1-5, with D unclear. CDR1 and CDR2 (germline): LNHDA, SQIVND (reference sequence). V shed 4 bases and J shed 5 bases, with 9 bases lying between them. The CDR3 is 13 amino acids. For the CDR3, the DNA is TGTGCCAGTAGTAGAGGCACCGATCAGCCCCAGCATTTT. Translation gives CASSRGTDQPQHF.

In its sample, this clone was seen a few times. V usage is TRBV5-6 and J usage is TRBJ1-1; TRBD1 is a possible D gene (5 bases). This CDR3 spans 14 amino acids. Germline values: CDR1 SGHDT, CDR2 YYEEEE. Trimming took off 4 bases at V and 5 bases at J, with 15 bases between the two ends. The CDR3: CASSLGSTGTEAFF. Here the CDR3 DNA reads TGTGCCAGCAGCCTTGGAAGTACAGGAACTGAAGCTTTCTTT.

The rearrangement joins TRBV2 to TRBJ2-1; tentative D call: TRBD2 (5 bases). Per the germline V gene, CDR1 is SNHLY and CDR2 is FYNNEI. The V gene lost 4 bases and the J gene lost 4 bases, with 8 bases spanning the gap. The CDR3 length is 13 residues. The DNA for the CDR3 is TGTGCCAGCAGTGCAACTAGGTACAATGAGCAGTTCTTC. It yields the protein CASSATRYNEQFF.

This clone was seen only a few times. This sequence joins TRBV6-5 and TRBJ2-7, with a tentative D call TRBD2 (5 bases). Germline assignment: CDR1 MNHEY and CDR2 SVGAGI. Deletions cut 6 bases from V and 0 bases from J, with 6 bases between. The CDR3 has 12 residues. Here the CDR3 DNA reads TGTGCCAGCAGCCGGGGCTCCTACGAGCAGTACTTC. Amino acids: CASSRGSYEQYF.

The genes are TRBV5-1 and TRBJ1-6; TRBD1 aligns across 8 bases. From germline, CDR1 is SGHRS and CDR2 YFSETQ. The CDR3 has 15 residues. Trimming cost V 0 bases and J 9 bases; bases outside gene matches: 5. Here the CDR3 DNA reads TGCGCCAGCAGCTTGGCAGGGGGCAACCGTTCACCCCTCCACTTT. Translating it yields CASSLAGGNRSPLHF.

The rearrangement uses TRBV19 and TRBJ2-1; 8 nucleotides align to TRBD1. Germline V lookup: CDR1 LNHDA, CDR2 SQIVND (reference sequence). The V segment lost 2 bases and the J segment 7 bases; nucleotides outside the gene matches: 13. This CDR3 is built from 17 residues. The CDR3 spells CASSIIPGQGAGNEQFF. The DNA of the CDR3 is TGTGCCAGTAGTATAATTCCTGGGCAGGGGGCAGGTAATGAGCAGTTCTTC.

The CDR3 region is CASSQNRGVAKNIQYF. As DNA, the CDR3 is TGCGCCAGCAGCCAAAACAGGGGGGTCGCCAAAAACATTCAGTACTTC. The V call is TRBV4-1, the J call TRBJ2-4; 8 nucleotides match TRBD1. Germline assignment: CDR1 MGHRA and CDR2 YSYEKL. The CDR3 loop spans 16 amino acids. J was trimmed by 1 base and V by 2 bases; bases with no gene match: 4.

The chain uses TRBV28 and TRBJ2-3; D is unclear. The CDR3 covers 15 residues. V shed 4 bases and J shed 2 bases, with 13 bases lying between them. Germline CDR1 MDHEN, CDR2 SYDVKM. DNA of the CDR3: TGTGCCAGCAGTTCACCAGCGCGGCCCACAGATACGCAGTATTTT. Protein: CASSSPARPTDTQYF.

This rearrangement joins TRBV28 to TRBJ1-5, with D possibly being TRBD1 (5 bases). The germline V gene encodes CDR1 MDHEN and CDR2 SYDVKM. The V gene lost 6 bases and the J gene lost 9 bases, with 18 bases spanning the gap. The CDR3 contains 14 residues. The CDR3 DNA reads TGTGCCAGCAGGTCGCAGGGTTCCGGGCGGCCCCAGCATTTT. Translated: CASRSQGSGRPQHF.

The chain carries TRBV14 and TRBJ1-2; 7 bases align to TRBD1. The CDR3 loop spans 15 amino acids. Germline V CDR1 and CDR2: SGHDN, FVKESK. With V trimmed by 0 bases and J by 8 bases, 9 bases remained unmatched. CDR3 coding DNA: TGTGCCAGCAGCCAAGAAGGTCGCAGGGGGAAGGGCTACACCTTC. This gives the protein CASSQEGRRGKGYTF.

The V and J genes are TRBV9 and TRBJ2-5; D is uncertain. Per the germline V gene, CDR1 is SGDLS and CDR2 is YYNGEE. The CDR3 sequence is 14 residues long. The ends were cut back, 4 bases at V and 2 bases at J, with 12 bases in the middle. Here the CDR3 reads CASSPGSRQETQYF. DNA for the CDR3: TGTGCCAGCAGCCCCGGTAGCAGACAAGAGACCCAGTACTTC.

The CDR3 loop reads CASSLRGAGETQYF. CDR3 DNA sequence: TGTGCCAGCAGCTTAAGGGGCGCGGGGGAGACCCAGTACTTC. V and J are TRBV7-2 and TRBJ2-5; the D gene is possibly TRBD2 (6 bases). V was pared by 2 bases and J by 5 bases, with 12 bases between. CDR1 SGHTA and CDR2 FQGNSA come from the germline V gene. The CDR3 has 14 amino acids.

This chain links TRBV28 with TRBJ2-2; D not resolved. Germline V CDR1 and CDR2: MDHEN, SYDVKM. V lost 2 bases, J lost 10 bases, and 11 bases lay in between. CDR3 length equals 13 residues. CDR3 loop: CASSLSQLLELFF. The CDR3, as DNA: TGTGCCAGCAGTTTAAGTCAATTACTGGAGCTGTTTTTT. The entire variable domain, with the rest obtained from reference TRBV28 and TRBJ2-2, is as follows: DVKVTQSSRYLVKRTGEKVFLECVQDMDHENMFWYRQDPGLGLRLIYFSYDVKMKEKGDIPEGYSVSREKKERFSLILESASTNQTSMYLCASSLSQLLELFFGEGSRLTVL.

CDR3 residues: CASSFSAGGNNEQFF. The CDR3 DNA is TGTGCCAGCAGCTTTTCTGCGGGGGGGAACAATGAGCAGTTCTTC. The V call is TRBV7-9, the J call TRBJ2-1, with 9 nucleotides matching TRBD2. The CDR3 has 15 residues. V dropped 3 bases and J dropped 5; count of bases not matched to a gene: 5. In germline, CDR1 is SEHNR, CDR2 FQNEAQ (reference sequence). Full variable domain (outside the CDR3, taken from reference TRBV7-9 and TRBJ2-1): DTGVSQNPRHKITKRGQNVTFRCDPISEHNRLYWYRQTLGQGPEFLTYFQNEAQLEKSRLLSDRFSAERPKGSFSTLEIQRTEQGDSAMYLCASSFSAGGNNEQFFGPGTRLTVL.

The chain couples TRBV2 to TRBJ2-1; 10 positions agree with TRBD2. With 3 bases clipped from V and 10 bases from J, the junction kept 12 bases outside the gene matches. Germline values: CDR1 SNHLY, CDR2 FYNNEI. This CDR3 comprises 16 residues. The CDR3 region is CASSESGTSGNGEQFF. For the CDR3, the DNA is TGTGCCAGCAGTGAGTCGGGAACTAGCGGGAACGGGGAGCAGTTCTTC.

The chain uses TRBV6-5 and TRBJ2-5; TRBD2 might be the D (6 bases). The J call may be incorrect, as the DNA end agrees better with TRBJ2-7. From germline, CDR1 is MNHEY and CDR2 SVGAGI. The CDR3 sequence is 14 residues long. The CDR3 nucleotides read TGTGCCAGCAGTACGGGGGACTCAACCTACGAGCAGTACTTC. It translates to CASSTGDSTYEQYF.

The table lists this clone with a count of one. The V gene is TRBV7-2, the J gene TRBJ1-1; D ambiguous. Germline assignment: CDR1 SGHTA and CDR2 FQGNSA. V was trimmed by 3 bases and J by 0 bases, leaving 8 bases between them. The CDR3 is made up of 14 amino acids. The CDR3 sequence: CASSFNRMNTEAFF. The CDR3 bases are TGTGCCAGCAGCTTCAACAGAATGAACACTGAAGCTTTCTTT.

This chain uses TRBV9 with TRBJ2-7; D perhaps matches TRBD1 (5 bases). Trimming took off 0 bases at V and 4 bases at J, with 17 bases between the two ends. Germline V gives CDR1 SGDLS, CDR2 YYNGEE. The CDR3 has 16 residues. For the CDR3, the DNA is TGTGCCAGCAGCGTAGATTTGTCGGCAGGGCGGTACGAGCAGTACTTC. It yields the protein CASSVDLSAGRYEQYF. The complete variable domain, with remaining parts taken from reference TRBV9 and TRBJ2-7, reads DSGVTQTPKHLITATGQRVTLRCSPRSGDLSVYWYQQSLDQGLQFLIQYYNGEERAKGNILERFSAQQFPDLHSELNLSSLELGDSALYFCASSVDLSAGRYEQYFGPGTRLTVT.

The rearrangement uses TRBV4-3 and TRBJ2-1, with TRBD2 matching 7 bases. The CDR3 length is 16 residues. J was trimmed by 9 bases and V by 1 base; bases with no gene match: 12. Per the germline V gene, CDR1 is LGHNA and CDR2 is YSLEER. This CDR3 reads CASSQAGGGLGGEQFF. CDR3 coding DNA: TGCGCCAGCAGCCAAGCCGGAGGAGGACTAGGCGGTGAGCAGTTCTTC.

V gene TRBV4-2 combines with J gene TRBJ1-5; D might be TRBD1 (6 bases). From germline, CDR1 is LGHNA and CDR2 YNFKEQ. Trimming shortened V by 2 bases and J by 9 bases, and 17 bases separated the two germline ends. The CDR3 sequence is 15 residues long. CDR3 in amino acids: CASSQIRDRTVPQHF. The CDR3 region has the DNA TGTGCCAGCAGCCAAATCCGGGACCGGACAGTGCCCCAGCATTTT.

This chain's CDR3 is CASSTRTAEYEQYF. DNA for the CDR3: TGTGCCAGCAGCACCCGGACAGCAGAGTACGAGCAGTACTTC. The rearrangement uses TRBV7-9 and TRBJ2-7; D perhaps matches TRBD1 (6 bases). Deletions cut 5 bases from V and 4 bases from J, with 15 bases between. Germline assignment: CDR1 SEHNR and CDR2 FQNEAQ (reference sequence). This CDR3 has 14 amino acids.

CDR3 residues: CSANEETQYF. Here the CDR3 DNA reads TGCAGTGCTAATGAGGAGACCCAGTACTTC. The V call is TRBV20-1, the J call TRBJ2-5, with D hard to call. Trimming removed 4 bases from V and 5 bases from J, with 5 bases in between. This CDR3 has 10 residues. CDR1 DFQATT and CDR2 SNEGSKA come from the germline V gene (reference sequence).